One and the same sample provided the 31 T cell receptor beta chains below, sequenced in a study of identical twins. TCRdb itself ran the 5' RACE reads through MiXCR, one entry per CDR3 protein. The sample includes some 1,700,000 distinct CDR3 sequences, around 29% of them seen just once. Sequenced sample: cord blood. The receptors were gathered from a newborn girl in good health.

This clonotype has more than one count but fewer than ten. This chain uses TRBV7-9 with TRBJ1-2; D is uncertain. CDR1 is SEHNR and CDR2 is FQNEAQ in the germline V gene (reference sequence). V was pared by 7 bases and J by 2 bases, with 11 bases between. CDR3 length: 13 amino acids. The CDR3 sequence: CASTHGTNYGYTF. The CDR3 DNA sequence: TGTGCCAGCACCCACGGAACGAACTATGGCTACACCTTC.

With respect to this clonotype: Germline and junction disagree at one end, which may indicate a read error. This chain joins TRBV5-1 and TRBJ2-7; maybe TRBD1 (6 bases). This CDR3 region has 13 residues. The germline CDR1 and CDR2 sequences are SGHRS and YFSETQ. This CDR3 is CVSRGAVDYEQYF. The CDR3 DNA sequence: TGCGTCAGCAGGGGAGCAGTAGATTACGAGCAGTACTTC.

This chain joins TRBV28 and TRBJ2-1; D remains unclear. Germline values: CDR1 MDHEN, CDR2 SYDVKM. The germline V and J ends were trimmed by 5 bases and 10 bases, with 15 bases remaining between them. This CDR3 has 13 amino acids. The CDR3 nucleotides are TGTGCCAGCAGTCTCGGATCCACCTACGAGCAGTTCTTC. This gives the protein CASSLGSTYEQFF.

This clonotype was counted between two and nine times. This chain's CDR3 is CSVLRQGPQETQYF. The CDR3 nucleotides read TGCAGCGTCCTTCGCCAGGGGCCCCAAGAGACCCAGTACTTC. The chain combines TRBV29-1 with TRBJ2-5; D might be TRBD1 (6 bases). The CDR3 extends over 14 amino acids. From germline, CDR1 is SQVTM and CDR2 ANQGSEA. Trimming took 6 bases from V and 1 from J, leaving 15 bases between them.

The chain is built from TRBV4-1 and TRBJ1-2; D call uncertain. The CDR3 length is 14 residues. The V end lost 1 base, the J end lost 8 bases, and 14 bases lay between the germline ends. Germline assignment: CDR1 MGHRA and CDR2 YSYEKL. DNA for the CDR3: TGCGCCAGCAGCCAAGCGCCGACTGAGGGAGGCTACACCTTC. This sequence encodes CASSQAPTEGGYTF.

This clonotype came up many times. This chain uses TRBV6-5 with TRBJ1-2, with D possibly being TRBD1 (5 bases). V was clipped by 0 bases and J by 6 bases, with 8 bases between them. CDR1 is MNHEY and CDR2 is SVGAGI in the germline V gene. The CDR3 sequence is 13 residues long. The CDR3 loop is CASSYSSGNGYTF. CDR3 nucleotide sequence: TGTGCCAGCAGTTACTCGTCAGGGAATGGCTACACCTTC.

The sample holds a few counts of this clonotype. This chain connects TRBV7-2 to TRBJ1-2; D might be TRBD1 (5 bases). Germline V lookup: CDR1 SGHTA, CDR2 FQGNSA. CDR3 length: 15 residues. V was cut by 0 bases and J by 4 bases, with 12 bases left in between. CDR3 sequence reads: CASSLAGPGSYGYTF. CDR3 in DNA: TGTGCCAGCAGCTTAGCCGGTCCAGGGAGCTATGGCTACACCTTC.

This clonotype was seen only a few times. This chain connects TRBV5-1 to TRBJ2-3; D perhaps matches TRBD2 (6 bases). Germline assignment: CDR1 SGHRS and CDR2 YFSETQ. The V and J ends lost 4 bases and 2 bases respectively, with 20 bases between them. The CDR3 runs to 17 residues. Here the CDR3 reads CASSIFVRGFDTDTQYF. The DNA for the CDR3 is TGCGCCAGCAGCATATTCGTGCGGGGATTTGACACAGATACGCAGTATTTT. The full variable domain, completed using reference TRBV5-1 and TRBJ2-3, is KAGVTQTPRYLIKTRGQQVTLSCSPISGHRSVSWYQQTPGQGLQFLFEYFSETQRNKGNFPGRFSGRQFSNSRSEMNVSTLELGDSALYLCASSIFVRGFDTDTQYFGPGTRLTVL.

The rearrangement joins TRBV18 to TRBJ2-7; D is possibly TRBD2 (6 bases). There are 14 residues in the CDR3. Trimming shortened V by 4 bases and J by 5 bases, and 15 bases separated the two germline ends. CDR1 is KGHSH and CDR2 is LQKENI in the germline V gene. The chain's CDR3 is CASSRAGKLNEQYF. The DNA for the CDR3 is TGTGCCAGCTCACGGGCGGGAAAGTTGAACGAGCAGTACTTC.

This clonotype was seen only a few times. The chain links TRBV10-3 to TRBJ1-1, with no clear D. The germline V gene encodes CDR1 ENHRY and CDR2 SYGVKD. Trimming pared 7 bases from V and 3 bases from J, leaving 9 bases between. The CDR3 runs to 12 residues. CDR3 nucleotide sequence: TGTGCCATCACGGACGGCTACACTGAAGCTTTCTTT. Protein: CAITDGYTEAFF.

The V and J genes are TRBV6-2 or TRBV6-3 and TRBJ2-7; D is possibly TRBD2 (6 bases). Germline V gene lookup returns CDR1 MNHEY and CDR2 SVGEGT. Trimming stripped 7 bases from V and 7 bases from J, with 26 bases between. The CDR3 extends over 16 amino acids. In DNA, the CDR3 is TGTGCCAGCAAACCCAACGCGGGGAGATCCTACAATGAGCAGTACTTC. This translates into CASKPNAGRSYNEQYF.

This clonotype was recorded at least ten times. This sequence joins TRBV11-2 and TRBJ2-1; 11 nucleotides match TRBD2. Losses at the gene ends were 2 bases for V and 3 bases for J; bases not matched to a gene: 3. The CDR3 runs 16 residues. CDR1 SGHAT and CDR2 FQNNGV come from the germline V gene. Here the CDR3 DNA reads TGTGCCAGCAGCTTACTAGCGGGAGGCTACTACAATGAGCAGTTCTTC. It yields the protein CASSLLAGGYYNEQFF.

The J gene is TRBJ2-3, the V gene TRBV3-1, with TRBD2 matching 8 bases. Germline V gene data show CDR1 as LGHDT and CDR2 as YNNKEL (reference sequence). The length of the CDR3 is 18 residues. Losses at the gene ends were 0 bases for V and 0 bases for J; bases not matched to a gene: 8. This chain's CDR3 is CASSQDLWLAGSTDTQYF. The CDR3 DNA follows: TGTGCCAGCAGCCAAGATCTGTGGCTAGCGGGCAGCACAGATACGCAGTATTTT.

The rearrangement joins TRBV7-2 to TRBJ2-5; possible D gene TRBD2, 7 bases. This CDR3 is built from 15 residues. The germline CDR1 and CDR2 sequences are SGHTA and FQGNSA. The ends were cut back, 7 bases at V and 5 bases at J, with 20 bases in the middle. Here the CDR3 DNA reads TGTGCCAGCACCGAAAGAGGGGGGGGGACCGAGACCCAGTACTTC. This encodes CASTERGGGTETQYF.

This clonotype has more than one count but fewer than ten. The V gene is TRBV24-1, the J gene TRBJ1-2, with D perhaps matching TRBD1 (6 bases). In germline, CDR1 is KGHDR, CDR2 SFDVKD. V lost 4 bases and J lost 4, with 12 bases in between. The CDR3 is made up of 14 amino acids. The CDR3 region is CATSDPTGPYGYTF. In DNA form, the CDR3 reads TGTGCCACCAGTGACCCCACAGGGCCCTATGGCTACACCTTC.

This clonotype was seen a handful of times. The rearrangement joins TRBV14 to TRBJ1-2; tentatively, D is TRBD1 (6 bases). Looked up from germline, CDR1 is SGHDN and CDR2 is FVKESK. V shed 0 bases and J shed 3 bases, with 17 bases lying between them. This CDR3 contains 17 residues. The CDR3 DNA reads TGTGCCAGCAGCCAAGATGGCGGACAGTCGATCTACTATGGCTACACCTTC. Amino acid sequence: CASSQDGGQSIYYGYTF.

This clonotype occurred a few times. The chain couples TRBV28 to TRBJ1-5; D not certain. V gave up 6 bases and J gave up 2 bases, with 11 bases separating them. The CDR3 runs 14 residues. From germline, CDR1 is MDHEN and CDR2 SYDVKM. For the CDR3, the DNA is TGTGCCAGCAGGATCAGGAGGGGCAATCAGCCCCAGCATTTT. Amino acids: CASRIRRGNQPQHF.

This clonotype was counted only a few times. The rearrangement links TRBV20-1 to TRBJ2-7; 9 bases map to TRBD2. The CDR3 runs to 15 residues. Germline-derived CDR1 and CDR2 are DFQATT and SNEGSKA (reference sequence). V shed 4 bases, J shed 2 bases, and the junction held 9 bases outside the gene matches. CDR3 residues: CSAKPTSGYTYEQYF. CDR3 nucleotide sequence: TGCAGTGCTAAGCCTACTAGCGGGTATACCTACGAGCAGTACTTC.

This clonotype was seen more than once but under ten times. The J gene is TRBJ1-2, the V gene TRBV20-1; perhaps TRBD1 as D (6 bases). The CDR3 contains 12 residues. Germline V gives CDR1 DFQATT, CDR2 SNEGSKA (reference sequence). V was trimmed by 2 bases and J by 6 bases, leaving 10 bases between them. DNA of the CDR3: TGCAGTGCTAGAAAGGGGGGAGATGGCTACACCTTC. Translating it yields CSARKGGDGYTF.

This clonotype was picked up a small number of times. V usage is TRBV2 and J usage is TRBJ1-4, with D unresolved. The CDR3 is 12 residues long. V dropped 3 bases and J dropped 3 bases, with 2 bases sitting between them. Germline-derived CDR1 and CDR2 are SNHLY and FYNNEI. The chain's CDR3 is CASSDSNEKLFF. In DNA, the CDR3 is TGTGCCAGCAGTGATTCTAATGAAAAACTGTTTTTT.

The chain joins TRBV29-1 to TRBJ2-6; 8 bases are shared with TRBD1. CDR3 length: 15 residues. The junction had 4 bases not matched to a gene; V was cut back by 4 bases and J by 2 bases. Germline V gives CDR1 SQVTM, CDR2 ANQGSEA. As DNA, the CDR3 is TGCAGCGTTGGTGACAGGGGTGCTGGGGCCAACGTCCTGACTTTC. It codes for CSVGDRGAGANVLTF.

To note about this clonotype: Its ends do not fully match the called genes, so a read error is possible. The chain recombines TRBV6-5 with TRBJ2-7; no clear D. Germline lookup yields CDR1 MNHEY and CDR2 SVGAGI. The CDR3 is 14 residues long. CDR3 loop: CASSDSGGTYEQYF. CDR3 DNA: TGTGCCAGCAGTGACTCTGGTGGCACCTACGAGCAGTACTTC.

This chain joins TRBV3-1 and TRBJ1-5; D unresolved. Germline V gives CDR1 LGHDT, CDR2 YNNKEL (reference sequence). With 0 bases removed from V and 0 bases from J, the gap between germline ends came to 9 bases. The length of the CDR3 is 16 residues. The chain's CDR3 is CASSQDLHHSNQPQHF. The CDR3 bases are TGTGCCAGCAGCCAAGATCTGCATCATAGCAATCAGCCCCAGCATTTT.

This chain connects TRBV6-1 to TRBJ2-7; possibly TRBD1 for D (5 bases). The CDR3 contains 14 residues. Trimming shortened V by 1 base and J by 2 bases, and 9 bases separated the two germline ends. Germline V lookup: CDR1 MNHNS, CDR2 SASEGT. DNA for the CDR3: TGTGCCAGCAGTGAAGGCCTGGACACCTACGAGCAGTACTTC. Protein product: CASSEGLDTYEQYF.

Notes on this clonotype: Being one base from a much bigger clone, this may be a read error. This sequence joins TRBV12-5 and TRBJ2-1; D uncertain. The CDR3 spans 14 residues. The germline V gene has CDR1 LGHNT and CDR2 FRNRAP. The CDR3 reads CASGLAGPYSEQFF. Written as DNA, the CDR3 is TGTGCTAGTGGTTTGGCCGGGCCTTACAGTGAGCAGTTCTTC.

Comment on this clonotype: The junction departs from the called germline gene at one end, perhaps through a read error. The V gene is TRBV3-1, the J gene TRBJ1-5; D is unclear. Germline V gives CDR1 LGHDT, CDR2 YNNKEL (reference sequence). This CDR3 is 16 amino acids long. The CDR3 loop is CASSQDTSEANHPQHF. The DNA for the CDR3 is TGTGCCAGCAGCCAAGACACGTCCGAAGCGAATCACCCCCAGCATTTT.

This clonotype was seen a handful of times. The chain has TRBV4-2 and TRBJ2-7; perhaps TRBD2 as D (6 bases). The CDR3 extends over 17 amino acids. CDR1 LGHNA and CDR2 YNFKEQ come from the germline V gene. V was pared by 1 base and J by 4 bases, with 20 bases between. DNA of the CDR3: TGTGCCAGCAGCCAAGCCCCCTCTCGCGGGATTGGGTACGAGCAGTACTTC. Translated: CASSQAPSRGIGYEQYF.

The chain combines TRBV10-2 with TRBJ1-5, with D possibly being TRBD1 (6 bases). Germline V gene sequence: CDR1 WSHSY, CDR2 SAAADI. Trimming shortened V by 7 bases and J by 2 bases, and 18 bases separated the two germline ends. CDR3 length: 16 residues. In DNA, the CDR3 is TGCGCCAGCACCAAACTGGGGGGGCTGGGCAATCAGCCCCAGCATTTT. Translating gives CASTKLGGLGNQPQHF.

In the case of this clonotype: This may come from a read error, since a much larger clone is one base off. The rearrangement joins TRBV28 to TRBJ2-7, with TRBD1 identical over 10 bases. Germline CDR1 and CDR2: MDHEN and SYDVKM. Germline trimming cut 7 bases from V and 7 bases from J; bases unmatched to any gene: 13. The CDR3 length is 15 residues. In DNA, the CDR3 is TGTGCCAGCAACCTACCGGGACAGGGGAACAATGAGCAGTACTTC. This gives the protein CASNLPGQGNNEQYF. The whole variable domain, filled in from reference TRBV28 and TRBJ2-7, reads DVKVTQSSRYLVKRTGEKVFLECVQDMDHENMFWYRQDPGLGLRLIYFSYDVKMKEKGDIPEGYSVSREKKERFSLILESASTNQTSMYLCASNLPGQGNNEQYFGPGTRLTVT.

The chain uses TRBV27 and TRBJ1-6; 10 bases align to TRBD1. CDR1 is MNHEY, CDR2 SMNVEV, per germline (reference sequence). The CDR3 is made up of 17 amino acids. Losses at the gene ends were 6 bases for V and 0 bases for J; bases not matched to a gene: 5. The CDR3 DNA reads TGTGCCAGCAGGGGACAGGGGTCGAGCTCCTATAATTCACCCCTCCACTTT. This codes for CASRGQGSSSYNSPLHF.

The J gene is TRBJ2-3, the V gene TRBV4-2, with unresolved D. Looked up from germline, CDR1 is LGHNA and CDR2 is YNFKEQ. Between the trimmed V and J ends, which lost 1 base and 1 base, there was a span of 12 bases. The CDR3 has 16 amino acids. CDR3 nucleotide sequence: TGTGCCAGCAGCCAAGCGCCTTGGCCGGGCACAGATACGCAGTATTTT. Encoded protein: CASSQAPWPGTDTQYF.